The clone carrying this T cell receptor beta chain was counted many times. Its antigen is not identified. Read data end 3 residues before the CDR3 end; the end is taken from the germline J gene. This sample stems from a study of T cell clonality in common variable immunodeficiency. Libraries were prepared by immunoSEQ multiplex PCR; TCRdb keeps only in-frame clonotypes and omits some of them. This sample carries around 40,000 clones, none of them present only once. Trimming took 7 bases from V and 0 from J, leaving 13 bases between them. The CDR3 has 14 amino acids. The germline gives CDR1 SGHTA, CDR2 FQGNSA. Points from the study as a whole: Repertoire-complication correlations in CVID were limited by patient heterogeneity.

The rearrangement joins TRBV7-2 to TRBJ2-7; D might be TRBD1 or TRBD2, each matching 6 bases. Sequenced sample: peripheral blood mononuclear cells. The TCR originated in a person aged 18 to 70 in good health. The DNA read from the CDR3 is TGTGCCAGCACCAGTGGAGGGGGCTCCTACGAG. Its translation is CASTSGGGSYE. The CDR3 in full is CASTSGGGSYEQYF.